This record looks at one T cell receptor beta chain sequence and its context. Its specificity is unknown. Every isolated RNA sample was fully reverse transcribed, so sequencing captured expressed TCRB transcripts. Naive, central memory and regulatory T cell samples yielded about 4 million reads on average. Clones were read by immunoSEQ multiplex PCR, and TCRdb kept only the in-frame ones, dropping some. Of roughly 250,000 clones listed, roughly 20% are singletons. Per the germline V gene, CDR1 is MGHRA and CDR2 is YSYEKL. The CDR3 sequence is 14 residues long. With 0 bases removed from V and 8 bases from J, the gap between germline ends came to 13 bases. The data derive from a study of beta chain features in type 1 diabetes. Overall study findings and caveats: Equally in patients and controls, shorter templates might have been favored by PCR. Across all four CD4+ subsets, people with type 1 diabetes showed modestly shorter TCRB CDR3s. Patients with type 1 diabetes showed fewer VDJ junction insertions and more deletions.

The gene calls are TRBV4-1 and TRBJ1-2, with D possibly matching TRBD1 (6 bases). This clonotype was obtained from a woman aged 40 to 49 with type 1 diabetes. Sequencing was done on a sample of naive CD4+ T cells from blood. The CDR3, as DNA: TGCGCCAGCAGCCAAGACCCGACAGGACGGGGCTACACCTTC. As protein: CASSQDPTGRGYTF.